The entry below gives a single TCR beta chain sequence along with its context. Data came from immunoSEQ multiplex PCR; TCRdb stores just in-frame clones and leaves some out. The sample has 140,000 or so clones, roughly four fifths seen once. The data were taken from a study of blood T cell repertoires in COVID-19. Study-level information: Specimens from acute and convalescent COVID-19 originated in the United States, Italy and Spain.

V was clipped by 3 bases and J by 1 base; unmatched bases: 10. The CDR3 is made up of 16 amino acids. The germline V gene encodes CDR1 SGHNT and CDR2 YYREEE (reference sequence). Recruits, aged roughly 18 to 100 years, lived in 25 or so US areas. Cohort allocation depended upon clinical history that participants reported. Up to 2 weeks before entering the study, exposed participants had met a COVID-19 case. The source is a woman aged 18-29 years who had been exposed to COVID-19. The sample taken for sequencing was PBMCs or T cells enriched from blood (not recorded which). The chain links TRBV5-4 to TRBJ2-7, with 7 bases that match TRBD2. The CDR3 DNA is TGTGCCAGCAGCTGGGGGGGAACTAGCCGGTCCTACGAGCAGTACTTC. This sequence encodes CASSWGGTSRSYEQYF.